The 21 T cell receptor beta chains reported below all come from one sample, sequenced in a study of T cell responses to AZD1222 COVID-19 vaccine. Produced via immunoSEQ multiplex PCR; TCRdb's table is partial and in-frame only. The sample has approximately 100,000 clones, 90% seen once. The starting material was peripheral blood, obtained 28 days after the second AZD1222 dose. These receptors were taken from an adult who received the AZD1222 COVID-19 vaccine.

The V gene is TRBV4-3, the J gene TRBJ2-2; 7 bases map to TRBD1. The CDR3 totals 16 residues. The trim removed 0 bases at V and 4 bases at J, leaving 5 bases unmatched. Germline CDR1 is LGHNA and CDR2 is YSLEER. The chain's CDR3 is CASSQEATGSTGELFF. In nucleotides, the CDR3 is TGCGCCAGCAGCCAAGAGGCGACAGGGTCCACCGGGGAGCTGTTTTTT.

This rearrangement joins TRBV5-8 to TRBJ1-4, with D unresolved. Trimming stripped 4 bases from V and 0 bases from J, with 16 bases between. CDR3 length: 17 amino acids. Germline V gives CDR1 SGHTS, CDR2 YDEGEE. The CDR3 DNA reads TGTGCCAGCAGCCTCCCGGGTACGGATGCAACTAATGAAAAACTGTTTTTT. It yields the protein CASSLPGTDATNEKLFF. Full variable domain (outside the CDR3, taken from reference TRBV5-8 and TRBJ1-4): EAGVTQSPTHLIKTRGQQATLRCSPISGHTSVYWYQQALGLGLQFLLWYDEGEERNRGNFPPRFSGRQFPNYSSELNVNALELEDSALYLCASSLPGTDATNEKLFFGSGTQLSVL.

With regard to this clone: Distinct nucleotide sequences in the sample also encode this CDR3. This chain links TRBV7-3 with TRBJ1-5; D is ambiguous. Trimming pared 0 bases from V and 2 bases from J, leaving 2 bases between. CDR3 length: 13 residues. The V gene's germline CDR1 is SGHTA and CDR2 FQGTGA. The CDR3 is CASSLTGNQPQHF. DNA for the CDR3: TGTGCCAGCAGCTTAACCGGCAATCAGCCCCAGCATTTT.

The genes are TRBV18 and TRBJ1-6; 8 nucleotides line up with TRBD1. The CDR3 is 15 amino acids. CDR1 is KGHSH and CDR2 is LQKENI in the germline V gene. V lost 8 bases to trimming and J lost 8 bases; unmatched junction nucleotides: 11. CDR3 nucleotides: TGTGCCAGCCCGTACAACAGGGGGTCGCATTCACCCCTCCACTTT. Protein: CASPYNRGSHSPLHF.

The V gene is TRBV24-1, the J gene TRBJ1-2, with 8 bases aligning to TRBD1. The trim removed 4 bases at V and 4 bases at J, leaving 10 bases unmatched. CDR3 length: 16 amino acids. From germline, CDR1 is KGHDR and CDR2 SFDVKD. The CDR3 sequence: CATSDPTGDALYGYTF. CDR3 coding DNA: TGTGCCACCAGTGACCCGACAGGGGACGCCCTCTATGGCTACACCTTC.

CDR3 DNA: TGTGCCAGCAGCACAGGGGTGGTTGCCTCCTACGAGCAGTACTTC. Protein product: CASSTGVVASYEQYF. The rearrangement links TRBV9 to TRBJ2-7; TRBD1 agrees at 7 bases. Germline CDR1 SGDLS, CDR2 YYNGEE. The CDR3 is made up of 15 amino acids. V dropped 4 bases and J dropped 0; count of bases not matched to a gene: 7.

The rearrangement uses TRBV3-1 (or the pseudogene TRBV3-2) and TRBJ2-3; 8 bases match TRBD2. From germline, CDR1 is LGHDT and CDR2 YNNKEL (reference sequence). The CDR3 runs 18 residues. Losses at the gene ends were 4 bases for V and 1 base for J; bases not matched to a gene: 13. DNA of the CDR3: TGTGCCAGCAGCCCACACAACCCCCCAGCGGGGGGCACAGATACGCAGTATTTT. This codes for CASSPHNPPAGGTDTQYF.

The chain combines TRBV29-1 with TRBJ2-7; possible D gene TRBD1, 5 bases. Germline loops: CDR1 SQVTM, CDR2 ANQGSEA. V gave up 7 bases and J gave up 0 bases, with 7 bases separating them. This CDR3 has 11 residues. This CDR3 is CSAGISYEQYF. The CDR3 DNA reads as TGCAGCGCAGGGATCTCCTACGAGCAGTACTTC.

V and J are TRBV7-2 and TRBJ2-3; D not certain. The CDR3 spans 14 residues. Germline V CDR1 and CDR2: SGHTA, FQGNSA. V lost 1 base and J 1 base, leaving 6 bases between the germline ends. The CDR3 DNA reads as TGTGCCAGCAGCTTAGACACGGGCACAGATACGCAGTATTTT. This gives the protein CASSLDTGTDTQYF.

The CDR3 reads CASSGWINVQRFSGANVLTF. CDR3 DNA: TGTGCCAGCAGCGGGTGGATCAATGTACAGCGATTCTCTGGGGCCAACGTCCTGACTTTC. V and J are TRBV21-1 and TRBJ2-6. TRBV21-1 is listed as a pseudogene. This CDR3 is built from 20 residues.

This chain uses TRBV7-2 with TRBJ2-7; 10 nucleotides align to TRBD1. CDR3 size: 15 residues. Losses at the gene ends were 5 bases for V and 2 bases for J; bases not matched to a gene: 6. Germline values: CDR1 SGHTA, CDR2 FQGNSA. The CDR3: CASSSTGTGAYEQYF. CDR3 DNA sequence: TGTGCCAGCAGCAGCACCGGGACAGGGGCCTACGAGCAGTACTTC.

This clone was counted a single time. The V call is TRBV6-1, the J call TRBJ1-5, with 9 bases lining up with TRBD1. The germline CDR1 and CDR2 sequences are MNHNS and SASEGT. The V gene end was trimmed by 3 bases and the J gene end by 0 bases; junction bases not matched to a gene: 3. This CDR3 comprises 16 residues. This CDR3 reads CASSDGQGISNQPQHF. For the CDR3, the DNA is TGTGCCAGCAGTGACGGACAGGGGATTAGCAATCAGCCCCAGCATTTT.

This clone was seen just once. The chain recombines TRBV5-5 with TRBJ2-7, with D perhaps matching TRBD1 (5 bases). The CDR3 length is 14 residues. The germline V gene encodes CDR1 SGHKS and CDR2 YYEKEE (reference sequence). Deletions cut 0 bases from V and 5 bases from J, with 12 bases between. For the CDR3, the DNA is TGTGCCAGCAGCTTGGTAGCAGGGTCCCACGAGCAGTACTTC. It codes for CASSLVAGSHEQYF.

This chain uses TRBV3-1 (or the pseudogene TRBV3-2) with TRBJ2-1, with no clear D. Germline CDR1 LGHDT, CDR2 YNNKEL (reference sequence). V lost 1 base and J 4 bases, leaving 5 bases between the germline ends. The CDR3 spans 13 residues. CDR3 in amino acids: CASSQGGYNEQFF. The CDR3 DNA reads TGTGCCAGCAGCCAAGGGGGTTACAATGAGCAGTTCTTC.

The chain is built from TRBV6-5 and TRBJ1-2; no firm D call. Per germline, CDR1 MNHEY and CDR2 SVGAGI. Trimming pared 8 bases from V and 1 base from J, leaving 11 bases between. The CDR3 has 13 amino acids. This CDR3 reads CASRTGINYGYTF. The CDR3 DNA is TGTGCCAGCCGAACCGGGATTAACTATGGCTACACCTTC.

The CDR3 region is CASSAPWGAQASYGYTF. The CDR3 nucleotides read TGTGCCAGCAGTGCCCCGTGGGGGGCCCAAGCTTCCTATGGCTACACCTTC. The rearrangement joins TRBV28 to TRBJ1-2, with D maybe TRBD1 (6 bases). Germline CDR1 is MDHEN and CDR2 is SYDVKM. V was shortened by 5 bases and J by 4 bases, with 23 bases between the two germline ends. CDR3 length: 17 amino acids.

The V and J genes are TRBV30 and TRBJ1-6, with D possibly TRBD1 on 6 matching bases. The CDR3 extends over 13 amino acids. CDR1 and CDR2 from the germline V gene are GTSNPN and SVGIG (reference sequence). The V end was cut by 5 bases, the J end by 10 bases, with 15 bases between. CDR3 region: CAWAPGEISPLHF. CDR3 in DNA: TGTGCCTGGGCTCCAGGGGAAATCTCACCCCTCCACTTT.

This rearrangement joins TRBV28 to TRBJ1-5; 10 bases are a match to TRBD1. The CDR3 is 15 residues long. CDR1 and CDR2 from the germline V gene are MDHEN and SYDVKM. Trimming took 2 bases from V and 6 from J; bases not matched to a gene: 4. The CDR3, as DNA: TGTGCCAGCAGTTTAAGGACAGGGGGTTTTCAGCCCCAGCATTTT. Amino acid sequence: CASSLRTGGFQPQHF.

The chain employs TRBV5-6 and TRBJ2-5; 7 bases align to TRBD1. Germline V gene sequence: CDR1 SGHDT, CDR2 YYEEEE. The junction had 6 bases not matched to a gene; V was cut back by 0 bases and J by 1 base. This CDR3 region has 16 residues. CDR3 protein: CASSLGTGAFQETQYF. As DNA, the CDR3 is TGTGCCAGCAGCTTGGGTACAGGGGCCTTCCAAGAGACCCAGTACTTC.

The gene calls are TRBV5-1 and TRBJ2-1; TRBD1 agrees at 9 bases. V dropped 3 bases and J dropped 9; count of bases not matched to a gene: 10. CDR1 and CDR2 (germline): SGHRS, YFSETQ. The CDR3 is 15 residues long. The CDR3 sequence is CASSYEPGQGIEQFF. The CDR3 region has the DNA TGCGCCAGCAGCTACGAACCGGGACAGGGAATTGAGCAGTTCTTC.

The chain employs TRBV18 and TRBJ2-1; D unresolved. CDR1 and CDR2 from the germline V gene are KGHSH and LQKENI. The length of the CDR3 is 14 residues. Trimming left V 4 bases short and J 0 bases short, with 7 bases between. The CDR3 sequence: CASSLQSSYNEQFF. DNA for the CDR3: TGTGCCAGCTCACTCCAGAGCTCCTACAATGAGCAGTTCTTC.